Shown below are 30 T cell receptor beta chains from a single sample sequenced in a study of T cells expressing NK-cell markers. Reprocessing the 5' RACE reads, TCRdb reports a single entry for every CDR3 protein and omits DNA. Here the sample table reports about 180,000 distinct CDR3 sequences. What was sequenced was blood T cells: a sorted CD56 or NKG2C T cell subset, CD4+ or CD8+ T cells, or bulk PBMC T cells (not recorded which). The receptor set was obtained from a man aged 18-70 years in good health.

CDR3 loop: CASSQEAGGAYYEQYF. J is TRBJ2-7 and V is TRBV4-1; the D gene TCRdb calls, TRBD2, cannot be checked with no DNA. Germline V gives CDR1 MGHRA, CDR2 YSYEKL. This CDR3 region has 16 residues.

The gene calls are TRBV7-2 and TRBJ2-1; TCRdb calls TRBD1, which cannot be checked without DNA. The length of the CDR3 is 14 residues. The germline V gene has CDR1 SGHTA and CDR2 FQGNSA. This chain's CDR3 is CASSYWTGASEQFF.

The genes are TRBV5-1 and TRBJ1-3. CDR3 length: 15 amino acids. Germline V CDR1 and CDR2: SGHRS, YFSETQ. CDR3 sequence reads: CASSLDRGLGNTIYF.

The gene calls are TRBV19 and TRBJ1-5. The CDR3 totals 15 residues. The germline V gene encodes CDR1 LNHDA and CDR2 SQIVND (reference sequence). CDR3 region: CASSTPDISNQPQHF.

The CDR3 spells CASSFGIKNTEAFF. The chain carries TRBV28 and TRBJ1-1. The CDR3 length is 14 residues. Germline V gene data show CDR1 as MDHEN and CDR2 as SYDVKM.

This chain uses TRBV10-2 with TRBJ2-2. Germline CDR1 is WSHSY and CDR2 is SAAADI. The CDR3 length is 13 residues. CDR3 amino acids: CASSEWETGELFF.

The chain joins TRBV12-3 or TRBV12-4 to TRBJ1-1; without DNA, the TCRdb call of TRBD1 cannot be checked. This CDR3 has 16 residues. The CDR3 is CASSPRGRTDYTEAFF.

This chain's CDR3 is CASSVAGPANYGYTF. The rearrangement uses TRBV2 and TRBJ1-2; the TCRdb D gene call, TRBD1, has no DNA to confirm it. This CDR3 region has 15 residues. The germline CDR1 and CDR2 sequences are SNHLY and FYNNEI.

The gene calls are TRBV4-2 and TRBJ2-1; TCRdb reports TRBD1, a call that lacks DNA to check it against. The CDR3 sequence is 16 residues long. Germline loops: CDR1 LGHNA, CDR2 YNFKEQ. The CDR3 loop is CASSQRGQGRYNEQFF.

This rearrangement joins TRBV6-2 or TRBV6-3 to TRBJ2-5; TCRdb designates TRBD1, a call that cannot be tested without DNA. This CDR3 has 21 amino acids. Germline V gives CDR1 MNHEY, CDR2 SVGEGT. CDR3 sequence reads: CASSYSPARKGGSRYQETQYF.

This chain connects TRBV13 to TRBJ1-2; with no DNA, the TCRdb D assignment of TRBD1 cannot be verified. Per the germline V gene, CDR1 is PRHDT and CDR2 is FYEKMQ (reference sequence). The CDR3 is 12 amino acids. CDR3 sequence reads: CASSTGRYGYTF.

V usage is TRBV12-3 or TRBV12-4 and J usage is TRBJ2-3. This CDR3 spans 14 amino acids. This CDR3 is CASSFGGGTDTQYF.

This rearrangement joins TRBV7-9 to TRBJ2-4; lacking DNA, the TRBD1 call made by TCRdb goes unchecked. CDR1 and CDR2 from the germline V gene are SEHNR and FQNEAQ (reference sequence). The CDR3 is made up of 16 amino acids. The CDR3 here is CASSPHPTVGKNIQYF.

CDR3 protein: CASSPYPETQYF. The chain uses TRBV7-9 and TRBJ2-5. Germline V gene data show CDR1 as SEHNR and CDR2 as FQNEAQ (reference sequence). The CDR3 has 12 amino acids.

V gene TRBV15 combines with J gene TRBJ2-1; TCRdb returns TRBD1, unconfirmable since there is no DNA. This CDR3 is 16 amino acids long. CDR1 LNHNV and CDR2 YYDKDF come from the germline V gene (reference sequence). The CDR3 protein is CATSRSWGGGDNEQFF. Looking up the rest from reference TRBV15 and TRBJ2-1 gives the full variable domain: DAMVIQNPRYQVTQFGKPVTLSCSQTLNHNVMYWYQQKSSQAPKLLFHYYDKDFNNEADTPDNFQSRRPNTSFCFLDIRSPGLGDTAMYLCATSRSWGGGDNEQFFGPGTRLTVL.

The chain employs TRBV3-1 and TRBJ1-2. The CDR3 spans 15 residues. The germline V gene encodes CDR1 LGHDT and CDR2 YNNKEL (reference sequence). The CDR3 is CASSQDLKGNYGYTF.

V gene TRBV24-1 combines with J gene TRBJ2-1. Looked up from germline, CDR1 is KGHDR and CDR2 is SFDVKD. CDR3 size: 18 residues. The CDR3 sequence: CATSDLRIVRLPYNEQFF.

The V gene is TRBV6-5, the J gene TRBJ1-2; TCRdb's assignment of TRBD1 cannot be checked, as there is no DNA. The CDR3 is 16 amino acids. Germline V CDR1 and CDR2: MNHEY, SVGAGI. The chain's CDR3 is CASTVVGGQGISGYTF.

J is TRBJ1-1 and V is TRBV7-9. The CDR3 has 12 residues. CDR1 and CDR2 from the germline V gene are SEHNR and FQNEAQ (reference sequence). The CDR3 loop is CASSSVSFEAFF. The variable domain in full, with the rest retrieved from reference TRBV7-9 and TRBJ1-1, is DTGVSQNPRHKITKRGQNVTFRCDPISEHNRLYWYRQTLGQGPEFLTYFQNEAQLEKSRLLSDRFSAERPKGSFSTLEIQRTEQGDSAMYLCASSSVSFEAFFGQGTRLTVV.

The chain is built from TRBV20-1 and TRBJ1-1; TCRdb designates TRBD1, a call that cannot be tested without DNA. This CDR3 contains 15 residues. The germline gives CDR1 DFQATT, CDR2 SNEGSKA (reference sequence). CDR3 in amino acids: CSASLTGNMNTEAFF.

The chain employs TRBV14 and TRBJ1-2. Looked up from germline, CDR1 is SGHDN and CDR2 is FVKESK. CDR3 size: 15 residues. This CDR3 reads CASSQDFNRHYGYTF.

This sequence joins TRBV2 and TRBJ2-1. Germline CDR1 is SNHLY and CDR2 is FYNNEI. CDR3 length equals 17 residues. The CDR3 reads CASSEAHLGPRYNEQFF. The whole variable domain, filled in from reference TRBV2 and TRBJ2-1, reads EPEVTQTPSHQVTQMGQEVILRCVPISNHLYFYWYRQILGQKVEFLVSFYNNEISEKSEIFDDQFSVERPDGSNFTLKIRSTKLEDSAMYFCASSEAHLGPRYNEQFFGPGTRLTVL.

The chain combines TRBV7-8 with TRBJ2-7; TCRdb selects TRBD1, and the lack of DNA leaves this call unchecked. CDR3 length: 16 residues. From germline, CDR1 is SGHVS and CDR2 FQNEAQ. The CDR3 loop is CASSLEGFPGSYEQYF.

The chain uses TRBV7-9 and TRBJ1-2; TCRdb outputs TRBD1, but without DNA this stays unchecked. This CDR3 region has 13 residues. Germline-derived CDR1 and CDR2 are SEHNR and FQNEAQ (reference sequence). CDR3 in amino acids: CASSFDGGYGYTF.

The rearrangement links TRBV12-3 or TRBV12-4 to TRBJ2-7; lacking DNA, the TRBD2 call made by TCRdb goes unchecked. This CDR3 has 15 residues. The CDR3 loop reads CASSPESGGSYEQYF.

The chain uses TRBV7-2 and TRBJ2-3; the TCRdb call, TRBD2, lacks DNA for checking. CDR3 length: 17 amino acids. Germline V gene data show CDR1 as SGHTA and CDR2 as FQGNSA. CDR3 region: CASSLTSGGSLGDTQYF.

The chain uses TRBV14 and TRBJ2-5; TCRdb gives TRBD1 as the D gene, but with no DNA this cannot be confirmed. Per the germline V gene, CDR1 is SGHDN and CDR2 is FVKESK. CDR3 length equals 14 residues. The CDR3 loop is CASSQRQLQETQYF. Full variable domain (outside the CDR3, taken from reference TRBV14 and TRBJ2-5): EAGVTQFPSHSVIEKGQTVTLRCDPISGHDNLYWYRRVMGKEIKFLLHFVKESKQDESGMPNNRFLAERTGGTYSTLKVQPAELEDSGVYFCASSQRQLQETQYFGPGTRLLVL.

The chain combines TRBV13 with TRBJ2-5; the TRBD2 assignment by TCRdb is unverifiable without DNA. This CDR3 is 17 amino acids long. Germline V gene data show CDR1 as PRHDT and CDR2 as FYEKMQ (reference sequence). The CDR3: CASSSSGGRGTQETQYF.

The rearrangement links TRBV6-2 or TRBV6-3 to TRBJ2-1. Germline CDR1 and CDR2: MNHEY and SVGEGT. The CDR3 length is 14 residues. The CDR3: CASSYDPPSDEQFF.

The genes are TRBV10-3 and TRBJ2-1; the D call of TRBD2 rests on TCRdb alone, since no DNA is present to check it. There are 14 residues in the CDR3. CDR1 is ENHRY, CDR2 SYGVKD, per germline. The CDR3 protein is CAISSSGGYNEQFF.